The present T cell receptor beta chain was sequenced within a study of early T cells in non-severe SARS-CoV-2 infection. As for the study in general: Chains were not paired, and sequencing was done on bulk RNA from unsorted whole blood. Findings of the study overall: Anti-spike CD8 specificities were favored by VDJdb matching, whose results missed private and CD4 specificities.

The protocol attached unique molecular identifiers to individual cDNA molecules. TCRdb fed the 5' RACE reads into MiXCR, producing one record per CDR3 protein. The sample has 85,000 to 90,000 distinct CDR3 sequences; roughly 14% are singletons. As for this clonotype: Its matching antigen is unknown.

The CDR3 spans 15 residues. Trimming cost V 8 bases and J 3 bases, with 20 bases left between them. The V gene's germline CDR1 is SNHLY and CDR2 FYNNEI. The source material was whole blood. This sequence was found in an adult who was a healthcare worker with PCR-confirmed SARS-CoV-2 infection or an uninfected control (not recorded which). The chain joins TRBV2 to TRBJ2-7; D perhaps matches TRBD1 (6 bases). The CDR3 spells CASSTRQASGYEQYF. As DNA, the CDR3 is TGTGCCAGCTCCACTCGACAGGCCTCGGGCTACGAGCAGTACTTC.